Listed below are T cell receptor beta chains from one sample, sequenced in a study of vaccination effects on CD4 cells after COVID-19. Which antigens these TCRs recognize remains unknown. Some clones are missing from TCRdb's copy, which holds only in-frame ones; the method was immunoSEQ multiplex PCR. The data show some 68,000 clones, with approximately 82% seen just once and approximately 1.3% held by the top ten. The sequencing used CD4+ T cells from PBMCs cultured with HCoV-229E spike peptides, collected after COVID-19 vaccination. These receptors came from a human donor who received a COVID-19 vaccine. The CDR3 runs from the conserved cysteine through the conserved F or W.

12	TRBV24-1	CATRSGNGELFF
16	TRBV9	CASSVAYDISYNEQFF
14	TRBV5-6	CASSYRGVYNEQFF
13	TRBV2	CASSEQSAVGYTF
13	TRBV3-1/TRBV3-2	CASMDREHTEAFF
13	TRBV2	CASRQEGKDTQYF
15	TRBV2	CASTITGTVQETQYF
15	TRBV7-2	CASSLAVGVTQPQHF
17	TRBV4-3	CASSQEALSGAQNEQFF
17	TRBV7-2	CASSLQATGQGGFLAFF
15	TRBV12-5	CASGAGTGVGDEQFF
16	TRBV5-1	CASSDGTISYNSPLHF
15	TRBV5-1	CASSATVLSTDTQYF
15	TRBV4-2	CASSQVGGARETQYF
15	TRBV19	CASSSPGQGYNEQFF
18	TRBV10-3	CAISTRPGQQKVSTEAFF
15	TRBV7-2	CASSLGQLGGNTIYF
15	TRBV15	CATSTGQGGLDTQYF
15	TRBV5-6	CASSQVLGTLYSYTF
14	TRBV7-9	CASSLGAYQETQYF
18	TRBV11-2	CASSLGRWLAGGTDTQYF
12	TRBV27	CASRGGFGPLHF
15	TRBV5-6	CASSSKGEGENTIYF
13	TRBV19	CASSTRVNTEAFF
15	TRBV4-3	CASSQEAGGSGELFF
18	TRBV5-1	CASSSGRGAIPFQETQYF
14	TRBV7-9	CASSLLAVSDTQYF
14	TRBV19	CASSRGASYNEQFF
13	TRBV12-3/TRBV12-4	CASSFSANTEAFF
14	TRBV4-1	CASSGVETKETQYF
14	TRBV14	CASSRGGLNEKLFF
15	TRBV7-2	CASSLLPSGGDTQYF
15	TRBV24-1	CATSERTSGGIEQFF
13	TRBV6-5	CASRAKREGPLHF